The 31 T cell receptor beta chains given below trace back to one sample, sequenced in a study of shared clonotypes between healthy human individuals. The repertoire was sequenced with immunoSEQ multiplex PCR; TCRdb's copy has only in-frame clones and lacks some. Among tens of thousands of clones listed, about 65% were seen once. The sequencing input was memory CD8+ T cells sorted from blood. This sample's subset: CD45RO+ cells pooled with CCR7-negative TemRA cells. The receptors were gathered from a man aged 25 to 40 in good health.

This chain links TRBV6-6 with TRBJ2-7, with 8 bases fitting TRBD1. This CDR3 region has 15 residues. The germline V gene encodes CDR1 MNHNY and CDR2 SVGAGI (reference sequence). The J segment lost 6 bases and the V segment lost 0 bases, leaving 7 bases of the junction unmatched. The CDR3 here is CASSYSTPGGGEQYF. Here the CDR3 DNA reads TGTGCCAGCAGTTACTCGACCCCAGGGGGCGGCGAGCAGTACTTC.

In its sample, this clone was seen once. The J gene is TRBJ1-1, the V gene TRBV27; 7 bases map to TRBD1. The CDR3 consists of 15 residues. With 3 bases clipped from V and 0 bases from J, the junction kept 4 bases outside the gene matches. Per germline, CDR1 MNHEY and CDR2 SMNVEV (reference sequence). The CDR3 DNA sequence: TGTGCCAGCAGTTTCCTGGGACAGCTGAACACTGAAGCTTTCTTT. Translated: CASSFLGQLNTEAFF.

V is TRBV6-6 and J is TRBJ2-7; 8 positions match TRBD2. The CDR3 is made up of 14 amino acids. V trimming: 5 bases; J trimming: 7 bases; junction bases outside the gene matches: 10. Germline V gene sequence: CDR1 MNHNY, CDR2 SVGAGI (reference sequence). CDR3 residues: CASSPGLELGEQYF. The CDR3, as DNA: TGTGCCAGCAGTCCGGGACTAGAGCTGGGTGAGCAGTACTTC.

The chain couples TRBV6-5 to TRBJ2-7; tentative D call: TRBD1 (7 bases). From germline, CDR1 is MNHEY and CDR2 SVGAGI. The V and J ends lost 6 bases and 2 bases respectively, with 14 bases between them. CDR3 length: 14 amino acids. The CDR3 DNA reads as TGTGCCAGCAGCCCCCAGGGGGGCGCCTACGAGCAGTACTTC. This codes for CASSPQGGAYEQYF.

This CDR3 is CASSPRGGLAGEGHEQFF. CDR3 nucleotide sequence: TGTGCCAGCAGCCCACGGGGGGGACTAGCGGGAGAGGGCCATGAGCAGTTCTTC. The genes are TRBV7-3 and TRBJ2-1, with 14 bases that match TRBD2. Germline lookup yields CDR1 SGHTA and CDR2 FQGTGA. This CDR3 has 18 residues. The V and J ends lost 5 bases and 8 bases, in that order; junction bases with no gene match: 14.

V gene TRBV28 combines with J gene TRBJ2-1; possible D gene TRBD2, 5 bases. In germline, CDR1 is MDHEN, CDR2 SYDVKM. This CDR3 has 12 residues. The V end was cut by 4 bases, the J end by 15 bases, with 16 bases between. CDR3 sequence reads: CASSYSSGRRFF. CDR3 nucleotide sequence: TGTGCCAGCAGTTACTCTTCTGGGAGACGGTTCTTC.

This clone was detected only a few times. The gene calls are TRBV6-5 and TRBJ2-2; a possible D gene is TRBD1 (5 bases). V was trimmed by 5 bases and J by 7 bases, leaving 11 bases between them. The CDR3 sequence is 13 residues long. In germline, CDR1 is MNHEY, CDR2 SVGAGI. The CDR3 protein is CASSPQGSGELFF. The CDR3, as DNA: TGTGCCAGCAGTCCTCAGGGTAGCGGGGAGCTGTTTTTT.

The CDR3 region is CASSEDRDNQPQHF. The CDR3 DNA reads as TGTGCCAGCAGCGAGGACAGAGACAATCAGCCCCAGCATTTT. The chain uses TRBV9 and TRBJ1-5; weak D call: TRBD1 (6 bases). The CDR3 covers 14 residues. Germline V CDR1 and CDR2: SGDLS, YYNGEE. V dropped 3 bases and J dropped 3 bases, with 10 bases sitting between them.

The rearrangement joins TRBV6-5 to TRBJ1-2, with D possibly TRBD1 on 5 matching bases. Between the trimmed V and J ends, which lost 6 bases and 4 bases, there was a span of 15 bases. CDR1 is MNHEY, CDR2 SVGAGI, per germline. The CDR3 is made up of 14 amino acids. The CDR3 reads CASSAGRATYGYTF. In DNA form, the CDR3 reads TGTGCCAGCAGCGCAGGGAGGGCGACCTATGGCTACACCTTC.

Notes on this clone: Other DNA sequences from this sample encode an identical CDR3 as well. The chain joins TRBV6-1 to TRBJ2-7; 9 positions match TRBD1. This CDR3 has 15 amino acids. Trimming at V came to 2 bases and at J to 4 bases, leaving 6 bases not matched to a gene. Germline lookup yields CDR1 MNHNS and CDR2 SASEGT. CDR3 residues: CASSESLTGGYEQYF. Written as DNA, the CDR3 is TGTGCCAGCAGTGAATCCCTGACAGGGGGGTACGAGCAGTACTTC.

This clone was observed a few times. The chain combines TRBV6-6 with TRBJ2-3; 7 bases are shared with TRBD1. This CDR3 has 15 residues. Germline CDR1 MNHNY, CDR2 SVGAGI (reference sequence). The J segment lost 5 bases and the V segment lost 4 bases, leaving 9 bases of the junction unmatched. The CDR3 spells CASSLSGGAVDTQYF. The CDR3 DNA reads TGTGCCAGCAGTTTATCAGGGGGTGCGGTAGATACGCAGTATTTT.

The chain joins TRBV29-1 to TRBJ2-1; 9 bases map to TRBD2. V lost 7 bases and J lost 8; bases outside the gene matches: 12. CDR1 is SQVTM, CDR2 ANQGSEA, per germline. The length of the CDR3 is 14 residues. As DNA, the CDR3 is TGCAGCGGAATAGCGGGAGTCCGCAGTGATGAGCAGTTCTTC. Translation gives CSGIAGVRSDEQFF.

This rearrangement joins TRBV28 to TRBJ2-3, with D maybe TRBD1 (5 bases). The CDR3 is made up of 14 amino acids. Germline values: CDR1 MDHEN, CDR2 SYDVKM. The V end lost 2 bases, the J end lost 7 bases, and 13 bases lay between the germline ends. The DNA for the CDR3 is TGTGCCAGCAGTTTACCAGGGCCTCACAATACGCAGTATTTT. This encodes CASSLPGPHNTQYF.

The J gene is TRBJ2-1, the V gene TRBV7-9, with TRBD2 matching over 8 bases. Germline values: CDR1 SEHNR, CDR2 FQNEAQ (reference sequence). The CDR3 covers 16 residues. With 5 bases clipped from V and 7 bases from J, the junction kept 13 bases outside the gene matches. The CDR3 DNA reads TGTGCCAGCAGCCCCGTTTCCAGCGGGAGATGGAATGAGCAGTTCTTC. Translated, it gives CASSPVSSGRWNEQFF.

This chain uses TRBV4-1 with TRBJ1-2; D remains unclear. The CDR3 extends over 14 amino acids. Trimming left V 0 bases short and J 5 bases short, with 10 bases between. CDR1 MGHRA and CDR2 YSYEKL come from the germline V gene. CDR3 region: CASSQDRQTYGYTF. CDR3 DNA: TGCGCCAGCAGCCAAGATCGCCAGACGTATGGCTACACCTTC.

This sequence joins TRBV7-9 and TRBJ1-4, with D possibly matching TRBD1 (5 bases). Germline V gene sequence: CDR1 SEHNR, CDR2 FQNEAQ (reference sequence). V lost 3 bases to trimming and J lost 5 bases, with 16 bases between them. This CDR3 has 16 residues. In DNA form, the CDR3 reads TGTGCCAGCAGCTTTTCGGGGGATGGGGCGAATGAAAAACTGTTTTTT. This codes for CASSFSGDGANEKLFF.

The chain couples TRBV7-9 to TRBJ2-5; TRBD1 matches 9 bases. Per the germline V gene, CDR1 is SEHNR and CDR2 is FQNEAQ (reference sequence). The CDR3 runs 15 residues. V shed 4 bases and J 1 base; nucleotides not matched to a gene: 4. CDR3 DNA: TGTGCCAGCAGCTCCCGGGACAGGGCCCAAGAGACCCAGTACTTC. Its protein product is CASSSRDRAQETQYF.

This clone was seen ten or more times. V gene TRBV7-9 combines with J gene TRBJ1-1; D might be TRBD1 (5 bases). Germline-derived CDR1 and CDR2 are SEHNR and FQNEAQ (reference sequence). V lost 2 bases and J lost 5, with 18 bases in between. This CDR3 region has 16 residues. The CDR3: CASSLHSRGVRTEAFF. The DNA of the CDR3 is TGTGCCAGCAGCTTACACAGTCGGGGGGTAAGGACTGAAGCTTTCTTT.

J is TRBJ2-1 and V is TRBV6-6; D gene uncertain. The germline CDR1 and CDR2 sequences are MNHNY and SVGAGI (reference sequence). The V end lost 4 bases, the J end lost 9 bases, and 22 bases lay between the germline ends. The CDR3 is 16 amino acids. CDR3 DNA: TGTGCCAGCAGTTCCACTCCGGGTCCCTTCCAAGGTGAGCAGTTCTTC. It yields the protein CASSSTPGPFQGEQFF.

This chain uses TRBV7-3 with TRBJ2-1; D is undetermined. CDR1 is SGHTA, CDR2 FQGTGA, per germline. The CDR3 consists of 16 residues. V was cut by 4 bases and J by 0 bases, with 13 bases left in between. As DNA, the CDR3 is TGTGCCAGCAGCTCTAGGTCTTCAAGCTCCTACAATGAGCAGTTCTTC. This translates into CASSSRSSSSYNEQFF.

This clone was seen ten or more times. The rearrangement joins TRBV18 to TRBJ2-1; D is tentatively TRBD1 or TRBD2 (5 bases each). The CDR3 is 12 amino acids. The V and J ends lost 6 bases and 9 bases respectively, with 12 bases between them. CDR1 and CDR2 (germline): KGHSH, LQKENI. CDR3 DNA sequence: TGTGCCAGCTCCCTCGGGGCCCCTGAGCAGTTCTTC. This codes for CASSLGAPEQFF.

This clone appeared a few times. The rearrangement joins TRBV10-3 to TRBJ1-2; D perhaps matches TRBD1 (5 bases). Germline V CDR1 and CDR2: ENHRY, SYGVKD. V was cut by 8 bases and J by 0 bases, with 16 bases left in between. The CDR3 has 15 amino acids. The DNA of the CDR3 is TGTGCCATCGAACGCCGGGGGGAGACTAACTATGGCTACACCTTC. It encodes CAIERRGETNYGYTF.

The count of this clone is one. This chain joins TRBV12-1 and TRBJ2-1; TRBD2, as called in the table, went unchecked against the DNA. TRBV12-1 is shown as a pseudogene. This CDR3 region has 20 residues. The CDR3 reads CASSFAPTSGYSSSYNEQFF. The CDR3 coding sequence is TGTGCCAGCAGCTTTGCACCGACTAGCGGGTACTCGAGCTCCTACAATGAGCAGTTCTTC.

This clone was recorded at least ten times. The rearrangement links TRBV6-1 to TRBJ1-5, with D uncertain. Germline CDR1 reads MNHNS; CDR2 reads SASEGT. V lost 1 base, J lost 2 bases, and 12 bases lay in between. This CDR3 spans 16 amino acids. CDR3 nucleotide sequence: TGTGCCAGCAGTGAAGATAAGGTGCGGGGCAATCAGCCCCAGCATTTT. This encodes CASSEDKVRGNQPQHF.

The gene calls are TRBV27 and TRBJ2-1; 8 bases match TRBD2. Per germline, CDR1 MNHEY and CDR2 SMNVEV (reference sequence). This CDR3 is built from 16 residues. After removal of 4 bases from V and 3 bases from J, the junction contained 8 bases not matched to a gene. CDR3 in DNA: TGTGCCAGCAGTTGGGCTCTTGCGGGAGGCTACAATGAGCAGTTCTTC. Its protein product is CASSWALAGGYNEQFF.

This clone came up a few times. The V and J genes are TRBV11-2 and TRBJ1-2; no definite D call. Trimming stripped 5 bases from V and 2 bases from J, with 18 bases between. CDR3 size: 16 residues. Germline CDR1 and CDR2: SGHAT and FQNNGV. The CDR3 DNA is TGTGCCAGCAGCCCGGGCCCTTCTTCCCCCAACTATGGCTACACCTTC. Its protein product is CASSPGPSSPNYGYTF. Together with reference TRBV11-2 and TRBJ1-2, the CDR3 gives the full variable domain: EAGVAQSPRYKIIEKRQSVAFWCNPISGHATLYWYQQILGQGPKLLIQFQNNGVVDDSQLPKDRFSAERLKGVDSTLKIQPAKLEDSAVYLCASSPGPSSPNYGYTFGSGTRLTVV.

The rearrangement joins TRBV7-9 to TRBJ2-7; TRBD1 matches at 8 bases. The CDR3 has 14 residues. Trimming at V came to 1 base and at J to 7 bases, leaving 6 bases not matched to a gene. Germline V gene data show CDR1 as SEHNR and CDR2 as FQNEAQ (reference sequence). The CDR3 sequence is CASSLVQGAGEQYF. CDR3 in DNA: TGTGCCAGCAGCTTAGTCCAGGGGGCGGGTGAGCAGTACTTC.

The chain recombines TRBV7-9 with TRBJ1-1; D not resolved. This CDR3 has 13 amino acids. Trimming left V 5 bases short and J 0 bases short, with 7 bases between. Germline V lookup: CDR1 SEHNR, CDR2 FQNEAQ (reference sequence). The CDR3 reads CASSPPMNTEAFF. In DNA form, the CDR3 reads TGTGCCAGCAGCCCACCAATGAACACTGAAGCTTTCTTT.

The chain carries TRBV10-3 and TRBJ1-1; maybe TRBD1 (6 bases). The CDR3 totals 14 residues. Looked up from germline, CDR1 is ENHRY and CDR2 is SYGVKD. V lost 5 bases to trimming and J lost 2 bases, with 12 bases between them. Written as DNA, the CDR3 is TGTGCCATCAGTACCACAGGGTTCAACACTGAAGCTTTCTTT. Translation gives CAISTTGFNTEAFF.

This clone has at least ten counts. The V gene is TRBV5-6, the J gene TRBJ1-2; D remains unclear. This CDR3 spans 15 amino acids. The V end lost 0 bases, the J end lost 3 bases, and 12 bases lay between the germline ends. Germline CDR1 SGHDT, CDR2 YYEEEE. In DNA form, the CDR3 reads TGTGCCAGCAGCTTGGAGGGTAGGGAGGACTATGGCTACACCTTC. Translating it yields CASSLEGREDYGYTF.

The chain recombines TRBV19 with TRBJ2-3, with D uncertain. V gave up 6 bases and J gave up 0 bases, with 7 bases separating them. The germline V gene has CDR1 LNHDA and CDR2 SQIVND (reference sequence). The CDR3 has 13 amino acids. The CDR3: CASSGTSTDTQYF. The CDR3 nucleotides are TGTGCCAGTAGCGGCACTAGCACAGATACGCAGTATTTT.